The present TCR beta chain was sequenced within a study of blood T cells in healthy people across ages. Primed by a sample-barcoded 5' primer and a J-beta primer mix, a second PCR proceeded for 7 to 11 cycles. In TCRdb, the 5' RACE reads were re-called with MiXCR into one record per CDR3 protein. This sample yields approximately 680,000 distinct CDR3 sequences, of which less than 40% are seen a single time; just over 15% belongs to the top ten. Deletions cut 1 base from V and 6 bases from J, with 13 bases between. This CDR3 is built from 15 residues. A remark on this clonotype: A much larger clone lies a single base off, so this may be a read error.

The TCR originated in a woman of 80 years or more in good health. The sample was blood. This sequence joins TRBV12-3 or TRBV12-4 and TRBJ2-1; no clear D. The chain's CDR3 is CASSLGGLPCNEQFF. The CDR3 nucleotides are TGTGCCAGCAGTTTAGGAGGTCTACCCTGCAATGAGCAGTTCTTC.